The 14 T cell receptor beta chains listed next were all sequenced from one sample in a study of regulatory T cells in long-lasting Graves disease. Construction of the TCR beta libraries employed iRepertoire HTBI primers in conjunction with Arm-PCR of CDR3 regions. MiXCR, run by TCRdb on the multiplex PCR reads, gives a single entry per CDR3 protein. The table lists more than 300,000 distinct CDR3 sequences, approximately 23% of them singletons. Time point: persistent/refractory GD, antithyroid drugs over 5 years with positive TRAb. Generation of the TCR library employed RNA extracted from PBMCs. The material sequenced was peripheral blood mononuclear cells (PBMCs), taken when the disease was refractory, from a patient treated with antithyroid drugs. The receptor set was obtained from a middle-aged woman with Graves disease.

This clonotype was seen more than once but under ten times. This may come from a read error, since a much larger clone is one base off. The CDR3 is CASSPTKEVEAQYF. The DNA of the CDR3 is TGTGCCAGCAGTCCGACAAAGGAGGTGGAGGCCCAGTACTTC. This chain joins TRBV28 and TRBJ2-5; D perhaps matches TRBD2 (5 bases). With 5 bases removed from V and 9 bases from J, the gap between germline ends came to 19 bases. The CDR3 loop spans 14 amino acids. Looked up from germline, CDR1 is MDHEN and CDR2 is SYDVKM.

This clonotype was seen many times. The chain has TRBV6-1 and TRBJ2-2; the D gene is possibly TRBD2 (6 bases). V lost 7 bases, J lost 7 bases, and 16 bases lay in between. Germline-derived CDR1 and CDR2 are MNHNS and SASEGT. The CDR3 spans 14 residues. The CDR3 region is CASILAGRDGELFF. The CDR3 bases are TGTGCCAGCATATTAGCAGGGCGGGACGGGGAGCTGTTTTTT.

The CDR3 DNA is TGTGCCAGCCTGAAAAGACAGGGGGTCCACAATGAGCAGTTCTTC. The encoded protein is CASLKRQGVHNEQFF. The V and J genes are TRBV28 and TRBJ2-1; TRBD1 aligns across 9 bases. Germline V lookup: CDR1 MDHEN, CDR2 SYDVKM. The V and J ends lost 8 bases and 5 bases, in that order; junction bases with no gene match: 10. This CDR3 spans 15 amino acids.

This clonotype has ten or more counts. The CDR3 nucleotides are TGTGCCAGCAGTAAGACAGGGCACGTCCAAGAGACCCAGTACTTC. Encoded protein: CASSKTGHVQETQYF. The V gene is TRBV6-1, the J gene TRBJ2-5; 7 nucleotides agree with TRBD1. Germline V lookup: CDR1 MNHNS, CDR2 SASEGT. V was pared by 5 bases and J by 1 base, with 7 bases of the junction left unmatched. The CDR3 consists of 15 residues.

In this sample, this clonotype turned up many times. The gene calls are TRBV6-2 or TRBV6-3 and TRBJ2-5; D is uncertain. Germline V gene sequence: CDR1 MNHEY, CDR2 SVGEGT. Between the trimmed V and J ends, which lost 5 bases and 5 bases, there was a span of 6 bases. This CDR3 comprises 11 residues. The CDR3 nucleotides read TGTGCCAGCAGTCCGGACGAGACCCAGTACTTC. It specifies CASSPDETQYF.

This clonotype was seen many times. The CDR3 sequence is CASSTTNRGYEQYF. Here the CDR3 DNA reads TGTGCCAGCAGTACTACCAACAGGGGCTACGAGCAGTACTTC. The rearrangement joins TRBV28 to TRBJ2-7; 7 bases are a match to TRBD1. After removal of 5 bases from V and 3 bases from J, the junction contained 7 bases not matched to a gene. The CDR3 consists of 14 residues. The V gene's germline CDR1 is MDHEN and CDR2 SYDVKM. Based on the CDR3 plus reference TRBV28 and TRBJ2-7, the full variable domain is DVKVTQSSRYLVKRTGEKVFLECVQDMDHENMFWYRQDPGLGLRLIYFSYDVKMKEKGDIPEGYSVSREKKERFSLILESASTNQTSMYLCASSTTNRGYEQYFGPGTRLTVT.

As for this clonotype: A much larger clone differs from this one at a single base, so this may be a read error. This chain joins TRBV29-1 and TRBJ1-2; D call uncertain. V lost 2 bases to trimming and J lost 1 base, with 8 bases between them. Per germline, CDR1 SQVTM and CDR2 ANQGSEA. CDR3 length equals 13 residues. Written as DNA, the CDR3 is TGCAGCGTTGAATTCAACGGTAACTATGGCTACACCTTC. This gives the protein CSVEFNGNYGYTF.

DNA for the CDR3: TGTGCCAGCAGCTTAAGGAGGGGGCCAGGCGGGGAGCTGTTTTTT. Its translation: CASSLRRGPGGELFF. V and J are TRBV13 and TRBJ2-2; maybe TRBD1 (7 bases). CDR3 length: 15 amino acids. Trimming cost V 2 bases and J 7 bases, with 14 bases left between them. Per the germline V gene, CDR1 is PRHDT and CDR2 is FYEKMQ (reference sequence). Based on the CDR3 plus reference TRBV13 and TRBJ2-2, the full variable domain is AAGVIQSPRHLIKEKRETATLKCYPIPRHDTVYWYQQGPGQDPQFLISFYEKMQSDKGSIPDRFSAQQFSDYHSELNMSSLELGDSALYFCASSLRRGPGGELFFGEGSRLTVL.

J is TRBJ1-1 and V is TRBV7-8; a weak D match, TRBD1 (6 bases). The CDR3 is 14 residues long. Germline V gene lookup returns CDR1 SGHVS and CDR2 FQNEAQ. Trimming took 1 base from V and 4 from J, leaving 10 bases between them. CDR3 in DNA: TGTGCCAGCAGCTTAGTCACAGGGACCACTGAAGCTTTCTTT. This translates into CASSLVTGTTEAFF.

The chain carries TRBV12-3 or TRBV12-4 and TRBJ2-3; no clear D gene. The ends were cut back, 8 bases at V and 7 bases at J, with 16 bases in the middle. The CDR3 extends over 13 amino acids. The CDR3: CASRQPILNTQYF. The CDR3 coding sequence is TGTGCCAGCCGGCAACCAATCCTAAATACGCAGTATTTT.

The table lists this clonotype with many counts. Germline and junction disagree at one end, which may indicate a read error. V gene TRBV5-1 combines with J gene TRBJ1-6; D ambiguous. Germline assignment: CDR1 SGHRS and CDR2 YFSETQ. The CDR3 is 15 amino acids. The CDR3 loop reads CASSLVWSRDSPLHF. CDR3 DNA: TGCGCCAGCAGCTTGGTATGGAGTCGAGATTCCCCCCTCCACTTT.

This clonotype showed up many times. The rearrangement uses TRBV2 and TRBJ1-1; 8 bases map to TRBD1. Germline CDR1 reads SNHLY; CDR2 reads FYNNEI. Trimming cost V 3 bases and J 1 base; bases outside gene matches: 1. This CDR3 has 14 amino acids. CDR3 in amino acids: CASSEDRANTEAFF. The CDR3, as DNA: TGTGCCAGCAGTGAGGACAGGGCGAACACTGAAGCTTTCTTT.

This clonotype was recorded at least ten times. This sequence joins TRBV28 and TRBJ1-5; weak D call: TRBD1 (5 bases). Between the trimmed V and J ends, which lost 5 bases and 2 bases, there was a span of 10 bases. CDR1 and CDR2 from the germline V gene are MDHEN and SYDVKM. The CDR3 contains 14 residues. This chain's CDR3 is CASSRDRRNQPQHF. CDR3 bases: TGTGCCAGCAGTCGTGACAGACGCAATCAGCCCCAGCATTTT.

This clonotype has at least ten counts. V gene TRBV7-3 combines with J gene TRBJ2-5, with a possible D match to TRBD1 (7 bases). Trimming removed 3 bases from V and 4 bases from J, with 15 bases in between. This CDR3 has 15 amino acids. Germline V lookup: CDR1 SGHTA, CDR2 FQGTGA. Here the CDR3 reads CASSFLGQGGETQYF. The CDR3 DNA follows: TGTGCCAGCAGCTTTCTCGGCCAGGGGGGAGAGACCCAGTACTTC.